This T cell receptor (beta chain) appears in the sequencing data of a study of T cells in Graves' hyperthyroidism and ophthalmopathy. Study results and limitations: A model using 13 V-J features told ophthalmopathy apart from stable hyperthyroidism. Ophthalmopathy onset followed model prediction by a median approximately 6.2 months.

Diagnoses used clinical symptoms, serum thyroxine and TRAb, thyroid ultrasound and orbital computed tomography. Template material for amplifying TCR beta CDR3 regions consisted of RNA transcripts. The HTBI primer set drove a first-round RT-PCR of the TCR CDR3. TCRdb recomputed calls from the multiplex PCR reads with MiXCR, one row per CDR3 protein. Of hundreds of thousands of distinct CDR3 sequences in the sample, about a sixth were seen once. Germline V gene data show CDR1 as LNHDA and CDR2 as SQIVND (reference sequence). V dropped 6 bases and J dropped 3 bases, with 14 bases sitting between them. CDR3 length: 14 residues. Concerning this clonotype itself: Its antigen is unidentified.

The sample taken for sequencing was blood. The rearrangement joins TRBV19 to TRBJ1-1, with D possibly matching TRBD1 (5 bases). This clonotype was sampled from a woman in her forties with Graves' ophthalmopathy. Here the CDR3 reads CASREGLQDTEAFF. The CDR3 DNA is TGTGCCAGTAGGGAGGGGCTACAGGACACTGAAGCTTTCTTT. The complete variable domain, with remaining parts taken from reference TRBV19 and TRBJ1-1, reads DGGITQSPKYLFRKEGQNVTLSCEQNLNHDAMYWYRQDPGQGLRLIYYSQIVNDFQKGDIAEGYSVSREKKESFPLTVTSAQKNPTAFYLCASREGLQDTEAFFGQGTRLTVV.